This T cell receptor beta chain came from a study of cytomegalovirus exposure and HLA in healthy donors. Study as a whole: Some 200 million T cells yielded 100 million to 130 million unique TCR beta sequences, as an earlier analysis found.

A multiplex PCR was run with 60 Vbeta primers and 13 Jbeta primers. Authors' data handling: Later analysis identified roughly 82 million unique TCR beta chains, about 10 million shared. TCRdb's table, derived via immunoSEQ multiplex PCR, lists solely in-frame clones and lacks some. That table furnishes V, J and clone size, whereas the DNA furnished D and trimming. Of some 150,000 clones listed, about three quarters are singletons. Note on this clone: Its antigen is still unknown.

Study observations and caveats: Previously analyzed data showed that most TCR beta V segments were productive at a frequency of about 87% or about 30%. Investigators reported around 150 TCR beta chains as tied to cytomegalovirus.

The sample comprised PBMCs. The source is a female donor in good health and CMV-seronegative.

CDR3 coding DNA: TGTGCCAGCAGCTTAGAGGGAGGGGTAACTGAAGCTTTCTTT. This gives the protein CASSLEGGVTEAFF. The chain links TRBV7-9 to TRBJ1-1, with D possibly TRBD1 on 5 matching bases. Germline CDR1 and CDR2: SEHNR and FQNEAQ (reference sequence). The CDR3 contains 14 residues. V shed 1 base and J shed 5 bases, with 11 bases lying between them.